The sequence of this T cell receptor (beta chain) was determined in a study of beta chain features in type 1 diabetes. Study-wide findings and caveats: Within the patient group, naive, central memory and Treg TCRB repertoires appeared more similar to each other than within healthy donors. With patients and controls alike, PCR might favor shorter templates to an equal degree.

The investigators reverse transcribed all of the isolated RNA, so they sequenced expressed TCRB transcripts. Generated by immunoSEQ multiplex PCR, the TCRdb table keeps only in-frame clones and is missing some. The sample holds about 240,000 clones; roughly 30% are singletons and the top ten take approximately 4%. Sorted cells reached over 95% purity in every population. Germline CDR1 is SGHDT and CDR2 is YYEEEE. The CDR3 consists of 14 residues. Note on this clone: Its cognate antigen is unknown.

The genes are TRBV5-6 and TRBJ2-5; no clear D. The better agreement between TRBJ2-7 and the DNA end casts doubt on the J call. The origin of this receptor is a man younger than 45 in good health. Material for sequencing was central memory CD4+ T cells from blood. The DNA of the CDR3 is TGTGCCAGCAGCTTGGCGGCGGACGCCTACGAGCAGTACTTC. This gives the protein CASSLAADAYEQYF.